Listed below are T cell receptor beta chains from one sample, sequenced in a study of blood T cell repertoires in COVID-19. Clones were sequenced by immunoSEQ multiplex PCR, and TCRdb holds only the in-frame ones, with some missing. The table has approximately 85,000 clones, over 80% seen once. Sequenced sample: peripheral blood. The receptors were sampled from a woman aged 65 to 85 with active or convalescent COVID-19. CDR3s include the opening cysteine and the closing phenylalanine or tryptophan. Each record gives: CDR3 protein, CDR3 DNA, clone size, J gene, V gene, D gene. The D gene is left open where the match is weak. Expanded clones are given a class, and other clones once, few, many or no size at all.

CDR3: CASSEVAGNTYQETQYF; DNA: TGCGCCAGCAGTGAGGTAGCGGGGAACACGTACCAAGAGACCCAGTACTTC; size: .; J: TRBJ2-5; V: TRBV10-1; D: TRBD2
CDR3: CASNTGGGTGNTIYF; DNA: TGTGCCAGCAACACAGGGGGAGGTACTGGAAACACCATATATTTT; size: .; J: TRBJ1-3; V: TRBV9; D: TRBD1
CDR3: CASSQDKVAGRAQHF; DNA: TGTGCCAGCAGCCAAGATAAGGTGGCGGGAAGGGCCCAGCATTTT; size: .; J: TRBJ1-5; V: TRBV3-1/TRBV3-2; D: .
CDR3: CASSSWTSGGYEQYF; DNA: TGTGCCAGCAGCTCCTGGACTAGCGGGGGGTACGAGCAGTACTTC; size: .; J: TRBJ2-7; V: TRBV27; D: TRBD2
CDR3: CASSGQGAAKNIQYF; DNA: TGTGCCAGCAGCGGACAGGGGGCAGCCAAAAACATTCAGTACTTC; size: .; J: TRBJ2-4; V: TRBV5-8; D: TRBD1
CDR3: CASSQDRRQEKAFF; DNA: TGCGCCAGCAGCCAAGATAGGAGGCAGGAGAAAGCTTTCTTT; size: .; J: TRBJ1-1; V: TRBV4-1; D: .
CDR3: CASAPGGSSNQPQHF; DNA: TGTGCCAGCGCCCCTGGGGGGTCTAGCAATCAGCCCCAGCATTTT; size: .; J: TRBJ1-5; V: TRBV7-2; D: .
CDR3: CASTSGGAANGYTF; DNA: TGTGCCAGCACCTCGGGAGGGGCGGCTAATGGCTACACCTTC; size: .; J: TRBJ1-2; V: TRBV7-9; D: .
CDR3: CASSPLDREAFF; DNA: TGCGCCAGCAGCCCGTTGGACAGAGAAGCTTTCTTT; size: .; J: TRBJ1-1; V: TRBV10-2; D: .
CDR3: CASSQSARGGTDTQYF; DNA: TGTGCCAGCAGCCAAAGCGCGCGGGGGGGGACAGATACGCAGTATTTT; size: .; J: TRBJ2-3; V: TRBV3-1/TRBV3-2; D: TRBD2
CDR3: CATGQANTEAFF; DNA: TGTGCCACGGGACAGGCGAACACTGAAGCTTTCTTT; size: .; J: TRBJ1-1; V: TRBV14; D: TRBD1
CDR3: CASSLQGGSTEAFF; DNA: TGTGCCAGCAGTTTACAGGGAGGAAGTACTGAAGCTTTCTTT; size: .; J: TRBJ1-1; V: TRBV28; D: .
CDR3: CASSHTTGMNTEAFF; DNA: TGTGCCAGCAGCCACACGACAGGGATGAACACTGAAGCTTTCTTT; size: .; J: TRBJ1-1; V: TRBV7-6; D: TRBD1
CDR3: CASSRREDEKLFF; DNA: TGCGCCAGCAGCCGAAGGGAGGATGAAAAACTGTTTTTT; size: .; J: TRBJ1-4; V: TRBV4-1; D: .
CDR3: CASSYNAGIGYTF; DNA: TGTGCCAGCAGTTACAACGCAGGGATCGGCTACACCTTC; size: .; J: TRBJ1-2; V: TRBV6-5; D: .
CDR3: CASSRSGDSGNTIYF; DNA: TGTGCCAGCAGCCGTTCCGGGGACAGTGGAAACACCATATATTTT; size: .; J: TRBJ1-3; V: TRBV6-5; D: TRBD1
CDR3: CASSLRQGAAYEQYF; DNA: TGTGCCAGCAGCCTGCGACAGGGGGCAGCCTACGAGCAGTACTTC; size: .; J: TRBJ2-7; V: TRBV11-2; D: TRBD1
CDR3: CASSLERGGRGEQFF; DNA: TGCGCCAGCAGCTTGGAGCGGGGGGGCCGGGGTGAGCAGTTCTTC; size: .; J: TRBJ2-1; V: TRBV5-1; D: TRBD2
CDR3: CASSTRTGVGTGELFF; DNA: TGTGCCAGTAGTACTAGGACAGGGGTGGGCACCGGGGAGCTGTTTTTT; size: .; J: TRBJ2-2; V: TRBV19; D: TRBD1
CDR3: CASSELLAGDPSYEQYF; DNA: TGCGCCAGCAGTGAGTTATTAGCGGGGGACCCCTCCTACGAGCAGTACTTC; size: .; J: TRBJ2-7; V: TRBV10-1; D: TRBD2
CDR3: CASSPPANEQFF; DNA: TGTGCCAGCTCACCACCGGCCAATGAGCAGTTCTTC; size: .; J: TRBJ2-1; V: TRBV18; D: .
CDR3: CASSELRDQPQHF; DNA: TGCGCCAGCAGTGAGTTGAGGGATCAGCCCCAGCATTTT; size: few; J: TRBJ1-5; V: TRBV10-1; D: .
CDR3: CAISPGLAGVPSSYEQYF; DNA: TGTGCCATCAGTCCTGGACTAGCGGGGGTACCCTCCTCCTACGAGCAGTACTTC; size: .; J: TRBJ2-7; V: TRBV10-3; D: TRBD2
CDR3: CASSSARWSNTGELFF; DNA: TGTGCCAGTAGTAGCGCTCGTTGGTCGAACACCGGGGAGCTGTTTTTT; size: .; J: TRBJ2-2; V: TRBV19; D: .
CDR3: CASSELYTGELFF; DNA: TGTGCCAGCAGTGAATTATACACCGGGGAGCTGTTTTTT; size: .; J: TRBJ2-2; V: TRBV6-1; D: .
CDR3: CASIRTSGGWDEQFF; DNA: TGTGCCAGCATTCGGACTAGCGGGGGGTGGGATGAGCAGTTCTTC; size: .; J: TRBJ2-1; V: TRBV27; D: TRBD2
CDR3: CSVAGPSTDTQYF; DNA: TGCAGCGTTGCAGGCCCTAGCACAGATACGCAGTATTTT; size: .; J: TRBJ2-3; V: TRBV29-1; D: .
CDR3: CATSRDRGASYNEQFF; DNA: TGTGCCACCAGCAGGGACAGGGGGGCATCCTACAATGAGCAGTTCTTC; size: .; J: TRBJ2-1; V: TRBV15; D: TRBD1
CDR3: CAIRFSSGSSYEQYF; DNA: TGTGCCATCAGATTCTCTAGCGGGAGCTCCTACGAGCAGTACTTC; size: .; J: TRBJ2-7; V: TRBV10-3; D: TRBD2
CDR3: CASSQDLSAGELFF; DNA: TGTGCCAGCAGCCAAGATCTTAGCGCGGGGGAGCTGTTTTTT; size: .; J: TRBJ2-2; V: TRBV3-1/TRBV3-2; D: .
CDR3: CATSRVQQGTQYF; DNA: TGTGCCACCAGCAGAGTACAGCAGGGTACGCAGTATTTT; size: .; J: TRBJ2-3; V: TRBV15; D: .
CDR3: CASSWDRGWTEAFF; DNA: TGTGCCAGCAGCTGGGACAGGGGTTGGACTGAAGCTTTCTTT; size: once; J: TRBJ1-1; V: TRBV7-8; D: TRBD1
CDR3: CASSFVGLNEQFF; DNA: TGTGCCAGCAGCTTCGTCGGGTTGAATGAGCAGTTCTTC; size: once; J: TRBJ2-1; V: TRBV7-2; D: .
CDR3: CASSFQGQAGELFF; DNA: TGTGCCAGCAGCTTCCAGGGTCAGGCCGGGGAGCTGTTTTTT; size: .; J: TRBJ2-2; V: TRBV6-5; D: .
CDR3: CASSFRTAPVREQYF; DNA: TGTGCCAGCAGTTTTCGGACAGCCCCAGTACGGGAGCAGTACTTC; size: .; J: TRBJ2-7; V: TRBV27; D: .
CDR3: CASSPGGLGFVSNQPQHF; DNA: TGTGCCAGCAGCCCCGGGGGGTTGGGGTTTGTTAGCAATCAGCCCCAGCATTTT; size: .; J: TRBJ1-5; V: TRBV7-2; D: .
CDR3: CASSYTSISGNTIYF; DNA: TGTGCCAGCAGTTATACCAGTATCTCTGGAAACACCATATATTTT; size: .; J: TRBJ1-3; V: TRBV6-5; D: .
CDR3: CASSVGQSYNEQFF; DNA: TGCGCCAGCAGCGTAGGACAGAGCTACAATGAGCAGTTCTTC; size: .; J: TRBJ2-1; V: TRBV5-1; D: .